The 5 T cell receptor beta chains below were found in one sample sequenced in a study of beta chain features in type 1 diabetes. The study reverse transcribed the entire isolated RNA, so it sequenced expressed TCRB transcripts. The assay was immunoSEQ multiplex PCR, and TCRdb's table has in-frame clones only and misses some. The data contain under 500,000 clones, approximately 30% of them seen just once; the ten biggest clones take up about 0.065%. The sequenced sample was naive CD4+ T cells from blood. These receptors came from a man aged 18 to 29 in good health.

A note on this clone: Other DNA variants within this sample encode the same CDR3. The chain employs TRBV5-1 and TRBJ2-5, with D uncertain. The CDR3 has 14 residues. CDR1 is SGHRS and CDR2 is YFSETQ in the germline V gene. Trimming pared 1 base from V and 2 bases from J, leaving 9 bases between. CDR3 in amino acids: CASSLRTAQETQYF. The CDR3 nucleotides read TGCGCCAGCAGCTTGAGAACAGCTCAAGAGACCCAGTACTTC. The full variable domain, completed using reference TRBV5-1 and TRBJ2-5, is KAGVTQTPRYLIKTRGQQVTLSCSPISGHRSVSWYQQTPGQGLQFLFEYFSETQRNKGNFPGRFSGRQFSNSRSEMNVSTLELGDSALYLCASSLRTAQETQYFGPGTRLLVL.

The rearrangement links TRBV9 to TRBJ2-1; tentative D call: TRBD2 (5 bases). Germline V gene lookup returns CDR1 SGDLS and CDR2 YYNGEE. V shed 3 bases and J shed 2 bases, with 9 bases lying between them. The CDR3 length is 14 residues. The CDR3 bases are TGTGCCAGCAGCGCTAGGACTGCCTACAATGAGCAGTTCTTC. Its protein is CASSARTAYNEQFF.

This clone was seen more than once but under ten times. This chain links TRBV9 with TRBJ1-5; D remains ambiguous. V was pared by 3 bases and J by 4 bases, with 11 bases between. Germline CDR1 is SGDLS and CDR2 is YYNGEE. The CDR3 runs 14 residues. CDR3 DNA: TGTGCCAGCAGCGAGGGAGTTAATAATCAGCCCCAGCATTTT. Protein sequence: CASSEGVNNQPQHF.

This rearrangement joins TRBV27 to TRBJ2-6; 9 nucleotides agree with TRBD1. Per germline, CDR1 MNHEY and CDR2 SMNVEV (reference sequence). The junction had 11 bases not matched to a gene; V was cut back by 5 bases and J by 3 bases. The CDR3 has 18 amino acids. CDR3 DNA: TGTGCCAGCAGTCCGAGGACAGGGGCCTCCTTTGGGGCCAACGTCCTGACTTTC. It codes for CASSPRTGASFGANVLTF.

There are a few counts of this clone. The chain has TRBV7-8 and TRBJ2-1; D gene uncertain. This CDR3 contains 15 residues. The germline V and J ends were trimmed by 0 bases and 8 bases, with 14 bases remaining between them. Looked up from germline, CDR1 is SGHVS and CDR2 is FQNEAQ. Here the CDR3 reads CASSLARTGFDEQFF. Here the CDR3 DNA reads TGTGCCAGCAGCTTAGCCCGGACCGGCTTTGATGAGCAGTTCTTC.